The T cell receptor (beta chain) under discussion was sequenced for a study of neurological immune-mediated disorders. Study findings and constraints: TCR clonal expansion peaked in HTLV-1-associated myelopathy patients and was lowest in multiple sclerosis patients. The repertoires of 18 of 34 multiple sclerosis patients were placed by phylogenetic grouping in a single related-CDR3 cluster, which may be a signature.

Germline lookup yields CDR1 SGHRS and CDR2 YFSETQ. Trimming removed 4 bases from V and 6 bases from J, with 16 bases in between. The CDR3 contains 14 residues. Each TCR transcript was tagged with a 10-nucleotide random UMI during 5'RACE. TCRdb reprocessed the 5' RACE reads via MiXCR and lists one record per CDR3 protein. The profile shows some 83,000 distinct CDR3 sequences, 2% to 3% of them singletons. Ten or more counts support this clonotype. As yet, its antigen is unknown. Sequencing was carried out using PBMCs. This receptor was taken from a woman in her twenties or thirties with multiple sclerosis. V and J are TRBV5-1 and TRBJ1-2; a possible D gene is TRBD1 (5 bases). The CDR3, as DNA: TGCGCCAGCAGCCCGGGGGGTCAGAATAATGGCTACACCTTC. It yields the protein CASSPGGQNNGYTF.